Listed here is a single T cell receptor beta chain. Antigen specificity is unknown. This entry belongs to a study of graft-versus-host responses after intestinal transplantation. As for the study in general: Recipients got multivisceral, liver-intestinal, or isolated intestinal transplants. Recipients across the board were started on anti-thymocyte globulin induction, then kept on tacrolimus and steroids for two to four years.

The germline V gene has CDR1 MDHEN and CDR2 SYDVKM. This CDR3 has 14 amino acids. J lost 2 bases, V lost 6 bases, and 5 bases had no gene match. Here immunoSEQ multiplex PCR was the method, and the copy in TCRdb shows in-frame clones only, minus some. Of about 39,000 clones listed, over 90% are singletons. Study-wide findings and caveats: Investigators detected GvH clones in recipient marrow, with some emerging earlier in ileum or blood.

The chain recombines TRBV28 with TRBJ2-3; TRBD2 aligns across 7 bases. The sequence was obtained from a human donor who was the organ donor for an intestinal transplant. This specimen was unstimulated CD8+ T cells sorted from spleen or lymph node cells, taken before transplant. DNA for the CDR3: TGTGCCAGCAGGGAGCGGGATTACACAGATACGCAGTATTTT. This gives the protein CASRERDYTDTQYF.